There are many counts of the clone carrying this T cell receptor (beta chain). Quantitative 5'-RACE was performed with molecular barcodes, and it yielded the TCR beta libraries. TCRdb used MiXCR to reprocess the 5' RACE reads, holding one entry per CDR3 protein. The profile covers 100,000 to 150,000 distinct CDR3 sequences, with more than 6.5% appearing a single time and 10% to 15% taken by the ten largest. Germline assignment: CDR1 GTSNPN and CDR2 SVGIG (reference sequence). The CDR3 runs 13 residues. The V gene lost 3 bases and the J gene lost 6 bases, with 12 bases spanning the gap. These data originate in a study of CD8 T cells in ankylosing spondylitis.

The rearrangement uses TRBV30 and TRBJ1-5; possibly TRBD1 for D (6 bases). The sequence came from a male donor with ankylosing spondylitis or in good health (not recorded which). Sequencing was carried out using blood, either unsorted or a sorted T cell fraction (not recorded which). The CDR3 sequence: CAWRRGLGQPQHF. The DNA for the CDR3 is TGTGCCTGGAGACGGGGGCTGGGTCAGCCCCAGCATTTT.